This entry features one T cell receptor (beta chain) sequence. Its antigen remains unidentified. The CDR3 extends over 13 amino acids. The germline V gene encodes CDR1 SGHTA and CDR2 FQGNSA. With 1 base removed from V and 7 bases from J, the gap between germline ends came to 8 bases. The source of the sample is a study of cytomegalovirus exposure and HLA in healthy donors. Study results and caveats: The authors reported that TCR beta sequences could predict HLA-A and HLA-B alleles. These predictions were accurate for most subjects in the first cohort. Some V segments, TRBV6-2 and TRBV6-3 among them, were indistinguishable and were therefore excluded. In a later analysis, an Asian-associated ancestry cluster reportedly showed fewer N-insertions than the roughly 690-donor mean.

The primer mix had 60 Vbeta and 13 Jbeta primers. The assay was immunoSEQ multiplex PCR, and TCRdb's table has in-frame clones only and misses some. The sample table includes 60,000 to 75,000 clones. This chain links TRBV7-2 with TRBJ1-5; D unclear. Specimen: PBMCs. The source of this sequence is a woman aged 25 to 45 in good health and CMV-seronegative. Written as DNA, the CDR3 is TGTGCCAGCAGCTTAGGGCCAGGCCAGCCCCAGCATTTT. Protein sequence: CASSLGPGQPQHF.